This entry lists 18 T cell receptor beta chains sequenced from one sample in a study of cytomegalovirus exposure and HLA in healthy donors (dated 2017 in TCRdb). Libraries were prepared through the immunoSEQ multiplex PCR assay. A mixture of 60 forward primers for TCR Vbeta segments and 13 reverse primers for TCR Jbeta segments was used in the multiplex PCR. In TCRdb, the immuneACCESS table is reduced to in-frame sequences with V and J assigned. These tables do not hold every clone; where another copy was compared, an unresolved V gene accounts for under half, and the others remain unexplained. The sample table contains about 71,000 clones; only one count was recorded for approximately 70% of them. Of the sample, more than 9.5% falls within the top ten clones. Specimen: PBMCs. These receptors were taken from a woman in her forties or fifties in good health and CMV-seropositive.

In its sample, this clone was seen a few times. This rearrangement joins TRBV7-2 to TRBJ1-4; D remains ambiguous. This CDR3 is 15 amino acids long. CDR1 SGHTA and CDR2 FQGNSA come from the germline V gene. V was clipped by 1 base and J by 7 bases, with 13 bases between them. CDR3 in DNA: TGTGCCAGCAGCTTAGATCGTGGTATAGCTGAAAAACTGTTTTTT. The encoded protein is CASSLDRGIAEKLFF.

This chain links TRBV7-9 with TRBJ1-1, with TRBD1 as a possible D gene (5 bases). This CDR3 is built from 14 residues. The germline gives CDR1 SEHNR, CDR2 FQNEAQ (reference sequence). Trimming cost V 5 bases and J 1 base, with 11 bases left between them. The CDR3 protein is CASSLGTGNTEAFF. The CDR3 DNA reads TGTGCCAGCAGCCTTGGTACAGGGAACACTGAAGCTTTCTTT.

This clone was detected a few times. This rearrangement joins TRBV11-2 to TRBJ2-6; no clear D gene. The CDR3 is 14 amino acids. Germline lookup yields CDR1 SGHAT and CDR2 FQNNGV. The V end was cut by 8 bases, the J end by 9 bases, with 17 bases between. The CDR3 spells CASLEDKDYNVLTF. The DNA for the CDR3 is TGTGCCAGCCTCGAAGACAAAGATTACAACGTCCTGACTTTC.

This sequence joins TRBV27 and TRBJ1-4, with D possibly matching TRBD1 (6 bases). The germline gives CDR1 MNHEY, CDR2 SMNVEV (reference sequence). The V gene lost 5 bases and the J gene lost 8 bases, with 21 bases spanning the gap. The CDR3 runs to 16 residues. The CDR3 DNA sequence: TGTGCCAGCAGTCCAGCGACGACAGGCTCGAGGGAAAAACTGTTTTTT. Translation gives CASSPATTGSREKLFF.

This chain joins TRBV15 and TRBJ1-5; D unresolved. Germline V gives CDR1 LNHNV, CDR2 YYDKDF (reference sequence). Trimming removed 0 bases at V and 6 bases at J, with 9 bases between. The CDR3 consists of 14 residues. CDR3 nucleotides: TGTGCCACCAGCAGAGATCCCACTGGTCAGCCCCAGCATTTT. Protein sequence: CATSRDPTGQPQHF.

Worth noting for this clone: A junction boundary mismatches the germline segment, possibly from a read error. This chain uses TRBV6-1 with TRBJ2-1; 10 bases line up with TRBD1. CDR1 and CDR2 from the germline V gene are MNHNS and SASEGT. The CDR3 spans 15 residues. The DNA for the CDR3 is TGTGCCAGCAGGGAAGGGACAGGGGACTACAATGAGCAGTTCTTC. This sequence encodes CASREGTGDYNEQFF.

The chain links TRBV28 to TRBJ2-7, with D perhaps TRBD2 (5 bases). CDR1 and CDR2 from the germline V gene are MDHEN and SYDVKM. V lost 3 bases to trimming and J lost 0 bases, with 12 bases between them. The CDR3 covers 15 residues. Here the CDR3 DNA reads TGTGCCAGCAGTTTGAGCGGTCCCAACTCCTACGAGCAGTACTTC. Protein: CASSLSGPNSYEQYF.

The chain joins TRBV5-1 to TRBJ1-1; D is possibly TRBD1 (5 bases). CDR1 SGHRS and CDR2 YFSETQ come from the germline V gene. Trimming cost V 4 bases and J 3 bases, with 10 bases left between them. The CDR3 is 13 amino acids. The CDR3 protein is CASSTRQHTEAFF. The DNA of the CDR3 is TGCGCCAGCAGCACCCGACAGCACACTGAAGCTTTCTTT. The variable domain in full, completed from reference TRBV5-1 and TRBJ1-1, reads KAGVTQTPRYLIKTRGQQVTLSCSPISGHRSVSWYQQTPGQGLQFLFEYFSETQRNKGNFPGRFSGRQFSNSRSEMNVSTLELGDSALYLCASSTRQHTEAFFGQGTRLTVV.

The J gene is TRBJ2-7, the V gene TRBV5-8, with D possibly TRBD2 on 5 matching bases. Trimming removed 3 bases at V and 0 bases at J, with 19 bases between. There are 17 residues in the CDR3. The germline gives CDR1 SGHTS, CDR2 YDEGEE. The CDR3: CASSSSYGLGSSYEQYF. CDR3 DNA: TGTGCCAGCAGCTCAAGTTATGGACTGGGGAGCTCCTACGAGCAGTACTTC. Full variable domain (outside the CDR3, taken from reference TRBV5-8 and TRBJ2-7): EAGVTQSPTHLIKTRGQQATLRCSPISGHTSVYWYQQALGLGLQFLLWYDEGEERNRGNFPPRFSGRQFPNYSSELNVNALELEDSALYLCASSSSYGLGSSYEQYFGPGTRLTVT.

The rearrangement uses TRBV5-5 and TRBJ2-2; no definite D call. V was clipped by 3 bases and J by 0 bases, with 9 bases between them. The CDR3 is 15 residues long. Germline CDR1 and CDR2: SGHKS and YYEKEE (reference sequence). CDR3 coding DNA: TGTGCCAGCAGCTCGACTGGAGCGAACACCGGGGAGCTGTTTTTT. Translation gives CASSSTGANTGELFF. Looking up the rest from reference TRBV5-5 and TRBJ2-2 gives the full variable domain: DAGVTQSPTHLIKTRGQQVTLRCSPISGHKSVSWYQQVLGQGPQFIFQYYEKEERGRGNFPDRFSARQFPNYSSELNVNALLLGDSALYLCASSSTGANTGELFFGEGSRLTVL.

V gene TRBV29-1 combines with J gene TRBJ2-4, with 9 bases lining up with TRBD1. V shed 7 bases and J 9 bases; nucleotides not matched to a gene: 7. Germline V gene sequence: CDR1 SQVTM, CDR2 ANQGSEA. There are 12 residues in the CDR3. CDR3 protein: CSGGQGSSIQYF. In DNA, the CDR3 is TGCAGCGGAGGACAGGGGTCGAGCATTCAGTACTTC. Supplemented by reference TRBV29-1 and TRBJ2-4, the full variable domain reads SAVISQKPSRDICQRGTSLTIQCQVDSQVTMMFWYRQQPGQSLTLIATANQGSEATYESGFVIDKFPISRPNLTFSTLTVSNMSPEDSSIYLCSGGQGSSIQYFGAGTRLSVL.

Only a few counts were recorded for this clone. The chain has TRBV5-1 and TRBJ2-1; TRBD2 is a possible D gene (5 bases). CDR3 length equals 15 residues. Per germline, CDR1 SGHRS and CDR2 YFSETQ. Trimming removed 2 bases at V and 0 bases at J, with 9 bases between. CDR3 nucleotides: TGCGCCAGCAGCTTACGGGAAAGCTCCTACAATGAGCAGTTCTTC. This gives the protein CASSLRESSYNEQFF.

The table lists this clone with a count of one. One end of the junction does not line up with germline, which may come from a read error. The chain employs TRBV7-2 and TRBJ2-3; a possible D gene is TRBD2 (5 bases). From germline, CDR1 is SGHTA and CDR2 FQGNSA. The CDR3 runs to 14 residues. CDR3 in DNA: TGTGCCACCAGCGACGGGGTGATCACAGATACGCAGTATTTT. Protein: CATSDGVITDTQYF.

The chain uses TRBV6-1 and TRBJ2-5; TRBD1 is a possible D gene (6 bases). The CDR3 is 13 amino acids. The germline V gene has CDR1 MNHNS and CDR2 SASEGT. Trimming took 7 bases from V and 3 from J, leaving 12 bases between them. CDR3 protein: CASIRGQEETQYF. CDR3 nucleotide sequence: TGTGCCAGCATCAGGGGCCAAGAAGAGACCCAGTACTTC.

This clone was counted a few times. J is TRBJ2-7 and V is TRBV6-6, with a weak D call TRBD1 (6 bases). The CDR3 length is 13 residues. V lost 7 bases, J lost 6 bases, and 16 bases lay in between. Germline V CDR1 and CDR2: MNHNY, SVGAGI (reference sequence). The CDR3 DNA follows: TGTGCCAGCACATCCCAGGGGCAAAGCGAGCAGTACTTC. It is translated as CASTSQGQSEQYF.

V is TRBV4-2 and J is TRBJ1-2, with TRBD1 as a possible D gene (5 bases). The V end was cut by 0 bases, the J end by 8 bases, with 28 bases between. CDR1 and CDR2 (germline): LGHNA, YNFKEQ. The CDR3 extends over 19 amino acids. The CDR3 protein is CASSQDRKGLFSDRGGYTF. CDR3 bases: TGTGCCAGCAGCCAAGATCGGAAAGGCCTTTTCAGCGATAGGGGAGGCTACACCTTC.

J is TRBJ2-7 and V is TRBV11-2, with D perhaps matching TRBD2 (6 bases). The CDR3 has 13 amino acids. Germline CDR1 is SGHAT and CDR2 is FQNNGV. Trimming took off 3 bases at V and 7 bases at J, with 13 bases between the two ends. Written as DNA, the CDR3 is TGTGCCAGCAGCTTCCTGACTGCGGGGGAGCAGTACTTC. Encoded protein: CASSFLTAGEQYF.

The chain combines TRBV7-2 with TRBJ2-2; D unclear. V was clipped by 7 bases and J by 4 bases, with 7 bases between them. This CDR3 spans 12 amino acids. Germline CDR1 SGHTA, CDR2 FQGNSA. CDR3: CASTASTGELFF. CDR3 DNA: TGTGCCAGCACAGCGAGCACCGGGGAGCTGTTTTTT.